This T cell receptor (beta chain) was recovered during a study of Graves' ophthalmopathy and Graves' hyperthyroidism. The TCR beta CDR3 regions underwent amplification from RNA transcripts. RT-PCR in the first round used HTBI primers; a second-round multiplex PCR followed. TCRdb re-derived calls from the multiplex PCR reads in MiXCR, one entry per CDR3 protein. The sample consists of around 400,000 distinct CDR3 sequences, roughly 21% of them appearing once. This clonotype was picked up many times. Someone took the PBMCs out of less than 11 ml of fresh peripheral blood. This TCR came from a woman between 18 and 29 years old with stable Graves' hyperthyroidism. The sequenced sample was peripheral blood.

The chain's CDR3 is CASKSGWSGELFF. CDR3 nucleotides: TGTGCCAGTAAATCAGGGTGGTCCGGGGAGCTGTTTTTT. V and J are TRBV19 and TRBJ2-2; perhaps TRBD1 as D (5 bases). V was shortened by 7 bases and J by 6 bases, with 12 bases between the two germline ends. Germline-derived CDR1 and CDR2 are LNHDA and SQIVND (reference sequence). The length of the CDR3 is 13 residues.